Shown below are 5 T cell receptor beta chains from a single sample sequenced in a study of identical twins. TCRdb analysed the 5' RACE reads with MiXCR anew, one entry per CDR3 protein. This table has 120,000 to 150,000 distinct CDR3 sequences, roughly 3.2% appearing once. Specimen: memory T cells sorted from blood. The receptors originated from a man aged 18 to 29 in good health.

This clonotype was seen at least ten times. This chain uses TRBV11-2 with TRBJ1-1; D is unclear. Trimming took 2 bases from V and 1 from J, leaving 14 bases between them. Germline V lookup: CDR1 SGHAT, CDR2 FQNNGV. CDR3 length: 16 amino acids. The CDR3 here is CASSLFAAGANTEAFF. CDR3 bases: TGTGCCAGCAGCTTATTCGCCGCGGGCGCGAACACTGAAGCTTTCTTT. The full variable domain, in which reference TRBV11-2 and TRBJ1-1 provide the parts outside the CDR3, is EAGVAQSPRYKIIEKRQSVAFWCNPISGHATLYWYQQILGQGPKLLIQFQNNGVVDDSQLPKDRFSAERLKGVDSTLKIQPAKLEDSAVYLCASSLFAAGANTEAFFGQGTRLTVV.

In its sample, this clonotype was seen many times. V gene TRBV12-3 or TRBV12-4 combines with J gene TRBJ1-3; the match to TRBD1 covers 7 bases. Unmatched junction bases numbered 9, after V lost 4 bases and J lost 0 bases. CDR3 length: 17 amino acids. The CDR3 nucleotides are TGTGCCAGCAGTTCCCCCCTGACAGGGAACTCTGGAAACACCATATATTTT. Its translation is CASSSPLTGNSGNTIYF.

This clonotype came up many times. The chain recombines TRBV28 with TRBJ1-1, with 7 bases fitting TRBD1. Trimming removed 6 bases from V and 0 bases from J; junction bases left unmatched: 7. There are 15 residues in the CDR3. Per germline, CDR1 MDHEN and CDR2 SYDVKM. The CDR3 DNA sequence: TGTGCCAGCAGGCAGACAGGGTTCATGAACACTGAAGCTTTCTTT. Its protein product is CASRQTGFMNTEAFF.

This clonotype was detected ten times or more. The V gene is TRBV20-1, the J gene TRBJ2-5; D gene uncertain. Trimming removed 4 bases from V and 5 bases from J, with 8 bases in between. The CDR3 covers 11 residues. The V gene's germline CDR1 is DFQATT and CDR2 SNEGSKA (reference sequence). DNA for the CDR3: TGCAGTGCTAAGGTATCGGAGACCCAGTACTTC. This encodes CSAKVSETQYF.

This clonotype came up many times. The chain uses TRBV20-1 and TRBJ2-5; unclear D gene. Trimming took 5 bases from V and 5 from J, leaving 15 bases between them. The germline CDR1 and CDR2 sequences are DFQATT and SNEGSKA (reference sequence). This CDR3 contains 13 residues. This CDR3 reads CSAPWLVGETQYF. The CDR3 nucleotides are TGCAGTGCTCCCTGGTTAGTCGGGGAGACCCAGTACTTC.